This T cell receptor beta chain was captured in a study of metastatic and nonmetastatic thyroid tumors. Patients underwent thyroid surgery, and none had received any treatment before it. This clone is medium-sized within its sample. The ends were cut back, 6 bases at V and 1 base at J, with 15 bases in the middle. The CDR3 sequence is 14 residues long. Germline CDR1 reads DFQATT; CDR2 reads SNEGSKA (reference sequence). With MiXCR, TCRdb called clones anew from the PCR reads. Seen here are 15,000 to 20,000 clones, 22% observed once, and the top ten hold approximately 8.1%. This receptor was identified in a female donor with papillary thyroid cancer or a benign thyroid nodule (not recorded which). Some clones in this sample may be carry-over from other donors' samples. The chain recombines TRBV20-1 with TRBJ1-2; D is perhaps TRBD1 (5 bases). The sequencing input was adjacent normal tissue. The CDR3: CSAEVGDDNYGYTF. CDR3 nucleotide sequence: TGCAGTGCGGAAGTTGGGGACGATAACTATGGCTACACCTTC.